This T cell receptor beta chain was identified in a study of early T cells in non-severe SARS-CoV-2 infection. Background on the study: The chains were unpaired, and the sequenced material was bulk RNA from unsorted whole blood.

Study results and caveats: A preference for anti-spike CD8 responses marked VDJdb matching, which missed private and CD4 specificities.

This clonotype came up many times. Its matching antigen is unknown. Researchers tagged individual cDNA molecules with unique molecular identifiers. Via MiXCR, TCRdb re-called the 5' RACE reads, giving one row per CDR3 protein. The sample carries tens of thousands of distinct CDR3 sequences, 13% recorded once. Germline V gene data show CDR1 as MGHRA and CDR2 as YSYEKL. V was clipped by 4 bases and J by 2 bases, with 11 bases between them. The CDR3 runs 14 residues. The clonotype originates from an adult who was a healthcare worker with PCR-confirmed SARS-CoV-2 infection or an uninfected control (not recorded which). Source material: whole blood. The rearrangement uses TRBV4-1 and TRBJ2-5; D is ambiguous. CDR3 sequence (DNA): TGCGCCAGCAGCCCCCCGACGGCGCAAGAGACCCAGTACTTC. Its translation is CASSPPTAQETQYF.